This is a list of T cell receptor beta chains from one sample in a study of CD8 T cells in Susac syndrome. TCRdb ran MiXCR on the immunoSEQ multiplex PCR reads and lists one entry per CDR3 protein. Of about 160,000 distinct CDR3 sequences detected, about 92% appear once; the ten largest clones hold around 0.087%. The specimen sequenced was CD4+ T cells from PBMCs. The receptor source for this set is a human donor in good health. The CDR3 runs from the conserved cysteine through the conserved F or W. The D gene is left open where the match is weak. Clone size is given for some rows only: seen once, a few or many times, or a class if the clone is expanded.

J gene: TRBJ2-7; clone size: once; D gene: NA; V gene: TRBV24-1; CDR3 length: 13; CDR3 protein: CATSDSNGDEQYF; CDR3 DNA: TGTGCCACCAGTGATAGCAACGGCGACGAGCAGTACTTC
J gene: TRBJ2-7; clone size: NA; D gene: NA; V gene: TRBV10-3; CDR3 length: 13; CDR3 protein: CAISEKSAYEQYF; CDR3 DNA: TGTGCCATCAGTGAAAAGTCAGCCTACGAGCAGTACTTC
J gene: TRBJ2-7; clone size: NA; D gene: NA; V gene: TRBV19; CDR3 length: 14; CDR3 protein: CASSLDDSSYEQYF; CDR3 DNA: TGTGCCAGTAGTCTAGACGACAGCTCCTACGAGCAGTACTTC
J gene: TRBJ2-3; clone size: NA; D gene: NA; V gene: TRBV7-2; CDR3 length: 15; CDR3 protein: CASSLDYLSTDTQYF; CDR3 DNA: TGTGCCAGCAGCTTAGACTACCTTAGCACAGATACGCAGTATTTT
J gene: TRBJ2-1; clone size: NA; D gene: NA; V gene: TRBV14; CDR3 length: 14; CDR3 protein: CASHPGTSYNEQFF; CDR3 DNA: TGTGCCAGCCACCCCGGCACCTCCTACAATGAGCAGTTCTTC
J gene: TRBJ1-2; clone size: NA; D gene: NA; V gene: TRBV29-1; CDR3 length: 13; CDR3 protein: CSVHEVENYGYTF; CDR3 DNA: TGCAGCGTCCATGAGGTAGAGAACTATGGCTACACCTTC
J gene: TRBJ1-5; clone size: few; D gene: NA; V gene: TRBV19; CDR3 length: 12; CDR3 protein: CASRGSEQPQHF; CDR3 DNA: TGTGCCAGTCGAGGGAGCGAGCAGCCCCAGCATTTT
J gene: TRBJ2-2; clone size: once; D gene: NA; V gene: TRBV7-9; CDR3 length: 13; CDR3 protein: CASSLQGIGELFF; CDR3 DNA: TGTGCCAGCAGCTTACAAGGGATCGGGGAGCTGTTTTTT
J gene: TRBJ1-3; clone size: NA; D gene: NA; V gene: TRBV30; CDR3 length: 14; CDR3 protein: CAWSVRTARNTIYF; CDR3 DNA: TGTGCCTGGAGTGTTCGGACAGCAAGAAACACCATATATTTT
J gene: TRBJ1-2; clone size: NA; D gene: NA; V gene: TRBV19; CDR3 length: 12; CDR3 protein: CASSTPPGGYTF; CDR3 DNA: TGTGCCAGTAGTACCCCCCCGGGTGGCTACACCTTC
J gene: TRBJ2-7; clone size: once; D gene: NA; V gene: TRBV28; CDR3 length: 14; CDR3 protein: CASSRPGLGGEQYF; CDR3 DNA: TGTGCCAGCAGTCGCCCGGGATTGGGGGGCGAGCAGTACTTC
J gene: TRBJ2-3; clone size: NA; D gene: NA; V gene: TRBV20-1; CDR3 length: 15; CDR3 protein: CSASVWRDSTDTQYF; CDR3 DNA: TGCAGTGCTAGCGTGTGGCGGGATAGCACGGATACGCAGTATTTT
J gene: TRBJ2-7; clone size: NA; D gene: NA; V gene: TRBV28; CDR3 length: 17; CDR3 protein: CASSLAGGAWSSYEQYF; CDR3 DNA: TGTGCCAGCAGTTTGGCTGGTGGAGCGTGGAGCTCCTACGAGCAGTACTTC
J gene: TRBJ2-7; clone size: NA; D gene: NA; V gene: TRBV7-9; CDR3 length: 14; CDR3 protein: CASSHTTGTYEQYF; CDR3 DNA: TGTGCCAGCAGCCATACGACTGGCACCTACGAGCAGTACTTC
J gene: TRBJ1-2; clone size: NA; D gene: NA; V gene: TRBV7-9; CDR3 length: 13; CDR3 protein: CASSLGRVYGYTF; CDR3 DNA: TGTGCCAGCAGCTTGGGGAGGGTCTATGGCTACACCTTC
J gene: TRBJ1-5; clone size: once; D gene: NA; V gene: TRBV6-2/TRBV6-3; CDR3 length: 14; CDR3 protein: CASSFRGGRQPQHF; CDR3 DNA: TGTGCCAGCAGTTTCCGGGGGGGCCGGCAGCCCCAGCATTTT
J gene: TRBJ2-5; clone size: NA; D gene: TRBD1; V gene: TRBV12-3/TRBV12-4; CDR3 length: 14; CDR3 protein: CASSSTGGEGTQYF; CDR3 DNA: TGTGCCAGCAGTTCGACAGGGGGCGAGGGGACCCAGTACTTC
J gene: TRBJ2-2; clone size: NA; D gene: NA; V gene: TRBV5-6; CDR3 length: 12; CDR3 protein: CASSLTIGELFF; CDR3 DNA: TGTGCCAGCAGCTTAACTATCGGGGAGCTGTTTTTT
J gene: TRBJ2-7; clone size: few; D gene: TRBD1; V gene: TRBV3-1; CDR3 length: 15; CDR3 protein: CASRGPGTATYEQYF; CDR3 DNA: TGTGCCAGCAGGGGCCCCGGGACAGCGACCTACGAGCAGTACTTC
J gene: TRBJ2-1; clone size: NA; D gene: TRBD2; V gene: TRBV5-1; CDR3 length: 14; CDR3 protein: CASRREGTYNEQFF; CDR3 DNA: TGCGCCAGCAGACGGGAGGGGACCTACAATGAGCAGTTCTTC
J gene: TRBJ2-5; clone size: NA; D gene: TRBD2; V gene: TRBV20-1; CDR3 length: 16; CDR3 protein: CSARDAGTSGGETQYF; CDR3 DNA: TGCAGTGCTAGAGATGCCGGGACTAGCGGCGGAGAGACCCAGTACTTC
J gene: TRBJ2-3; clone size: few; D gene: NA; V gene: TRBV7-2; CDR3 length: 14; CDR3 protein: CASSLGVGTDTQYF; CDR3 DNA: TGTGCCAGCAGCTTAGGGGTTGGCACAGATACGCAGTATTTT
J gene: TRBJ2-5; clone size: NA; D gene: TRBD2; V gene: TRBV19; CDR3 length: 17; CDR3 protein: CASSGGGLAGEQETQYF; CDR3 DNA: TGTGCCAGTAGTGGAGGTGGACTAGCGGGGGAACAAGAGACCCAGTACTTC
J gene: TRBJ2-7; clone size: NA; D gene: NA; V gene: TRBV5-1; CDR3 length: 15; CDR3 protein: CASSLIVGSVYEQYF; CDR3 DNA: TGCGCCAGCAGCTTGATCGTAGGGTCTGTCTACGAGCAGTACTTC
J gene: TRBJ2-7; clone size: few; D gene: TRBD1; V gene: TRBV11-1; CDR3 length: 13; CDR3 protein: CASSTDRVHEQYF; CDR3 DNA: TGTGCCAGCAGCACCGACAGGGTCCACGAGCAGTACTTC
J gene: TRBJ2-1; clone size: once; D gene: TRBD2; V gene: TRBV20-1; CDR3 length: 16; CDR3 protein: CSATRGASGGHNEQFF; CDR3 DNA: TGCAGTGCGACGCGCGGGGCTAGCGGGGGCCACAATGAGCAGTTCTTC
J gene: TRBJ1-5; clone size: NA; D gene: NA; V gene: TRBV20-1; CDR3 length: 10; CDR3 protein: CSARVLSQHF; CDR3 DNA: TGCAGTGCTAGAGTCTTGTCCCAGCATTTT
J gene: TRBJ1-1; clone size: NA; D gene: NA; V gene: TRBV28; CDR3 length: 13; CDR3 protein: CASAVGGNTEAFF; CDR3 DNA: TGTGCCAGCGCCGTTGGGGGGAACACTGAAGCTTTCTTT
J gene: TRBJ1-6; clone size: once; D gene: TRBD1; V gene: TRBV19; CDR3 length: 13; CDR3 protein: CASGGQGNSPLHF; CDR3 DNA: TGTGCCAGTGGGGGACAGGGAAATTCACCCCTCCACTTT
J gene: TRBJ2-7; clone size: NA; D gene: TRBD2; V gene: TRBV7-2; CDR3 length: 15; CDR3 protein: CASSRSGGMSYEQYF; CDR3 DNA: TGTGCCAGCAGCCGTAGCGGGGGGATGTCCTACGAGCAGTACTTC
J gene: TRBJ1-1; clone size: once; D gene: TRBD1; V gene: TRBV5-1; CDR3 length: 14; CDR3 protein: CASSRGTENTEAFF; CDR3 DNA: TGCGCCAGCAGCCGCGGGACAGAGAACACTGAAGCTTTCTTT
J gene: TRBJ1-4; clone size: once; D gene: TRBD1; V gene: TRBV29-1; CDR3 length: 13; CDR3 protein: CSVGQGPYEKLFF; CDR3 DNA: TGCAGCGTAGGACAGGGACCTTATGAAAAACTGTTTTTT